This record concerns one T cell receptor (beta chain) sequence. Its antigen is still unknown. The sample belongs to a study of regulatory and conventional T cells in RAG deficiency. Study-level findings and limits: Shannon entropy fell and Simpson indices rose in RAG-deficient patients. Patient subsets had shorter CDR3s; Omenn Treg-Tconv overlap exceeded 85%.

Genomic DNA came from blood conventional CD4+ T cells gated CD25-low CD127-high. Clones were read by immunoSEQ multiplex PCR, and TCRdb kept only the in-frame ones, dropping some. The profile shows 30,000 to 40,000 clones, 60% to 85% of them singletons. The sample was also reused in another study, on regulatory T cells. That report notes: The PCR used 52 TRBV and 13 TRBJ primers. Regulatory T cells showed the strongest V-J pair restriction and V/J gene skewing among patient repertoires.

This receptor was taken from a human donor in good health. The sequenced sample consisted of CD4+ effector T cells sorted from blood.

CDR3 DNA: TGTGCCACCAGCGAGGACAGAATCCGCACAGATACGCAGTATTTT. It codes for CATSEDRIRTDTQYF. This chain connects TRBV15 to TRBJ2-3, with D possibly TRBD1 on 6 matching bases. The CDR3 consists of 15 residues. The germline V gene encodes CDR1 LNHNV and CDR2 YYDKDF (reference sequence). V was pared by 5 bases and J by 1 base, with 13 bases between.